These 32 T cell receptor beta chains share one sample of origin, sequenced in a study of T cell changes during pregnancy in multiple sclerosis. Here immunoSEQ multiplex PCR was the method, and the copy in TCRdb shows in-frame clones only, minus some. This sample has 55,000 to 80,000 clones; about nine tenths occur once, and the top ten carry around a tenth. The sequences come from peripheral blood, collected after pregnancy. The source of these receptors is a female donor in good health, enrolled as a control in a pregnancy study.

The chain links TRBV18 to TRBJ1-4, with 8 bases that match TRBD1. The length of the CDR3 is 16 residues. The junction had 8 bases not matched to a gene; V was cut back by 1 base and J by 7 bases. Germline V gene sequence: CDR1 KGHSH, CDR2 LQKENI. The CDR3 DNA reads TGTGCCAGCTCACCACGGGAGCAGGGGGCGAGTGAAAAACTGTTTTTT. Residues: CASSPREQGASEKLFF.

The genes are TRBV30 and TRBJ2-5, with D possibly TRBD1 on 6 matching bases. V lost 0 bases and J lost 2, with 19 bases in between. From germline, CDR1 is GTSNPN and CDR2 SVGIG (reference sequence). This CDR3 comprises 17 residues. The CDR3 DNA reads TGTGCCTGGAGTGTAGGTACCTGGCGCAGGGGACAAGAGACCCAGTACTTC. Its protein is CAWSVGTWRRGQETQYF.

The rearrangement joins TRBV7-9 to TRBJ2-1; TRBD2 matches 9 bases. The length of the CDR3 is 16 residues. V trimming: 4 bases; J trimming: 4 bases; junction bases outside the gene matches: 8. CDR1 is SEHNR and CDR2 is FQNEAQ in the germline V gene (reference sequence). The CDR3: CASSSFSGGFYNEQFF. The CDR3 region has the DNA TGTGCCAGCAGCTCCTTTAGCGGGGGTTTTTACAATGAGCAGTTCTTC.

The chain is built from TRBV2 and TRBJ1-1, with 7 positions matching TRBD1. Germline lookup yields CDR1 SNHLY and CDR2 FYNNEI. Losses at the gene ends were 3 bases for V and 3 bases for J; bases not matched to a gene: 7. The CDR3 has 15 amino acids. In nucleotides, the CDR3 is TGTGCCAGCAGTGATCAAGGGGGCACGGACACTGAAGCTTTCTTT. It specifies CASSDQGGTDTEAFF.

V is TRBV7-8 and J is TRBJ1-2; TRBD1 matches 9 bases. The CDR3 loop spans 15 amino acids. CDR1 is SGHVS, CDR2 FQNEAQ, per germline. Unmatched junction bases numbered 8, after V lost 2 bases and J lost 7 bases. CDR3 in DNA: TGTGCCAGCAGCTTACTGGACAGGGGTGGTGCTGGCTACACCTTC. It translates to CASSLLDRGGAGYTF.

This clone has only one observation. The chain employs TRBV27 and TRBJ2-1; 15 bases are a match to TRBD2. V shed 2 bases and J 0 bases; nucleotides not matched to a gene: 5. This CDR3 comprises 19 residues. Germline V gene data show CDR1 as MNHEY and CDR2 as SMNVEV (reference sequence). The CDR3 coding sequence is TGTGCCAGCAGTTTACCGGGACTAGCGGGAGGTGGCTCCTACAATGAGCAGTTCTTC. Residues: CASSLPGLAGGGSYNEQFF.

This chain connects TRBV18 to TRBJ2-5; D is possibly TRBD2 (5 bases). Germline V lookup: CDR1 KGHSH, CDR2 LQKENI. Trimming took 2 bases from V and 4 from J, leaving 17 bases between them. This CDR3 comprises 16 residues. The CDR3 loop is CASSPVGGAAGETQYF. CDR3 nucleotide sequence: TGTGCCAGCTCACCAGTAGGCGGCGCCGCGGGAGAGACCCAGTACTTC. Using reference TRBV18 and TRBJ2-5 for the parts outside the CDR3, the full variable domain is NAGVMQNPRHLVRRRGQEARLRCSPMKGHSHVYWYRQLPEEGLKFMVYLQKENIIDESGMPKERFSAEFPKEGPSILRIQQVVRGDSAAYFCASSPVGGAAGETQYFGPGTRLLVL.

The chain joins TRBV7-9 to TRBJ1-2; D remains ambiguous. CDR3 length equals 12 residues. Germline CDR1 reads SEHNR; CDR2 reads FQNEAQ (reference sequence). Trimming pared 11 bases from V and 2 bases from J, leaving 12 bases between. CDR3 loop: CAARLLNYGYTF. For the CDR3, the DNA is TGTGCCGCGCGGCTCCTCAACTATGGCTACACCTTC.

This chain joins TRBV19 and TRBJ2-7; 7 nucleotides match TRBD2. Germline V gene data show CDR1 as LNHDA and CDR2 as SQIVND (reference sequence). This CDR3 region has 14 residues. With V trimmed by 7 bases and J by 0 bases, 6 bases remained unmatched. CDR3 in amino acids: CASMRGGGSYEQYF. DNA of the CDR3: TGTGCCAGTATGAGGGGCGGGGGCTCCTACGAGCAGTACTTC.

The genes are TRBV7-6 and TRBJ1-1; a possible D gene is TRBD1 (6 bases). V shed 5 bases and J shed 7 bases, with 17 bases lying between them. CDR1 is SGHVS and CDR2 is FNYEAQ in the germline V gene. The CDR3 has 14 amino acids. The CDR3: CASSVSGVQGEAFF. The DNA of the CDR3 is TGTGCCAGCAGCGTATCAGGGGTTCAAGGTGAAGCTTTCTTT.

The CDR3 sequence: CACDRRFEAFF. Written as DNA, the CDR3 is TGTGCCTGTGACAGGCGGTTTGAAGCTTTCTTT. The chain combines TRBV30 with TRBJ1-1; the D gene is possibly TRBD1 (6 bases). Trimming took off 6 bases at V and 7 bases at J, with 12 bases between the two ends. This CDR3 is 11 amino acids long. From germline, CDR1 is GTSNPN and CDR2 SVGIG (reference sequence).

This clone was found a few times. The chain couples TRBV30 to TRBJ1-1; weak D call: TRBD1 (6 bases). Germline CDR1 reads GTSNPN; CDR2 reads SVGIG (reference sequence). V was pared by 0 bases and J by 4 bases, with 12 bases between. The CDR3 sequence is 14 residues long. CDR3 in amino acids: CAWSVAGAGTEAFF. The CDR3, as DNA: TGTGCCTGGAGTGTAGCGGGGGCTGGCACTGAAGCTTTCTTT.

The V and J genes are TRBV6-5 and TRBJ1-6; tentative D call: TRBD1 (5 bases). The CDR3 is made up of 13 amino acids. V lost 4 bases to trimming and J lost 10 bases, with 11 bases between them. Germline loops: CDR1 MNHEY, CDR2 SVGAGI. The CDR3 DNA reads TGTGCCAGCAGTTCAAACGGGGGGTCACCCCTCCACTTT. Translation gives CASSSNGGSPLHF.

The chain recombines TRBV27 with TRBJ1-1, with TRBD1 identical over 9 bases. With 4 bases clipped from V and 4 bases from J, the junction kept 4 bases outside the gene matches. The CDR3 runs 14 residues. CDR1 is MNHEY and CDR2 is SMNVEV in the germline V gene (reference sequence). The CDR3 nucleotides are TGTGCCAGCAGTTCTTACAGGGGGCCCACTGAAGCTTTCTTT. Its protein is CASSSYRGPTEAFF.

This clone was recorded only once. The chain uses TRBV19 and TRBJ2-2, with TRBD2 matching over 11 bases. Germline CDR1 LNHDA, CDR2 SQIVND (reference sequence). Trimming removed 8 bases from V and 0 bases from J; junction bases left unmatched: 5. The CDR3 covers 16 residues. This chain's CDR3 is CASRDSGGANTGELFF. The DNA of the CDR3 is TGTGCCAGTCGTGATAGCGGGGGGGCGAACACCGGGGAGCTGTTTTTT.

The chain links TRBV7-9 to TRBJ2-5; D perhaps matches TRBD2 (9 bases). Germline lookup yields CDR1 SEHNR and CDR2 FQNEAQ (reference sequence). This CDR3 is 17 amino acids long. Between the trimmed V and J ends, which lost 4 bases and 1 base, there was a span of 19 bases. CDR3 sequence: CASSSGGGRAIQETQYF. The CDR3 coding sequence is TGTGCCAGCAGCTCAGGGGGCGGGAGGGCAATCCAAGAGACCCAGTACTTC.

V usage is TRBV6-6 and J usage is TRBJ1-5; 9 positions match TRBD1. Germline V gives CDR1 MNHNY, CDR2 SVGAGI (reference sequence). With 6 bases clipped from V and 5 bases from J, the junction kept 11 bases outside the gene matches. This CDR3 region has 16 residues. The CDR3 reads CASSKGETGGYQPQHF. The DNA of the CDR3 is TGTGCCAGCAGCAAGGGGGAGACAGGGGGATATCAGCCCCAGCATTTT.

The chain employs TRBV27 and TRBJ2-7; 13 positions agree with TRBD2. Germline CDR1 and CDR2: MNHEY and SMNVEV (reference sequence). J was trimmed by 2 bases and V by 4 bases; bases with no gene match: 5. The CDR3 extends over 16 amino acids. This CDR3 reads CASSSRLAGGPYEQYF. CDR3 DNA: TGTGCCAGCAGTTCCAGACTAGCGGGAGGCCCCTACGAGCAGTACTTC.

In this sample, this clone turned up once. The gene calls are TRBV5-1 and TRBJ2-7; D may be TRBD2 (5 bases). CDR1 and CDR2 (germline): SGHRS, YFSETQ. The CDR3 is 12 residues long. Trimming removed 5 bases at V and 4 bases at J, with 10 bases between. The CDR3 reads CASSTGGYEQYF. The CDR3 DNA reads as TGCGCCAGCAGTACCGGAGGTTACGAGCAGTACTTC. Supplemented by reference TRBV5-1 and TRBJ2-7, the full variable domain reads KAGVTQTPRYLIKTRGQQVTLSCSPISGHRSVSWYQQTPGQGLQFLFEYFSETQRNKGNFPGRFSGRQFSNSRSEMNVSTLELGDSALYLCASSTGGYEQYFGPGTRLTVT.

This clone has more than one count but fewer than ten. The chain recombines TRBV29-1 with TRBJ1-1, with 7 bases identical to TRBD1. The CDR3 has 13 residues. The J segment lost 3 bases and the V segment lost 8 bases, leaving 9 bases of the junction unmatched. Germline-derived CDR1 and CDR2 are SQVTM and ANQGSEA. The CDR3 DNA follows: TGCAGCTTTGTGGACAGGAGGGACACTGAAGCTTTCTTT. Amino acids: CSFVDRRDTEAFF.

This clone showed up just once. The rearrangement links TRBV5-8 to TRBJ1-2; 7 bases match TRBD1. Germline loops: CDR1 SGHTS, CDR2 YDEGEE. The CDR3 consists of 13 residues. Losses at the gene ends were 4 bases for V and 5 bases for J; bases not matched to a gene: 5. DNA for the CDR3: TGTGCCAGCAGCATCCGGGACAGTTATGGCTACACCTTC. This encodes CASSIRDSYGYTF.

The chain employs TRBV6-1 and TRBJ1-2; D remains ambiguous. CDR1 is MNHNS and CDR2 is SASEGT in the germline V gene. V was pared by 6 bases and J by 1 base, with 9 bases between. The CDR3 runs to 13 residues. CDR3: CASRLTVNYGYTF. The DNA of the CDR3 is TGTGCCAGCAGGCTAACAGTTAACTATGGCTACACCTTC.

The gene calls are TRBV10-2 and TRBJ1-5; D might be TRBD1 (6 bases). V was clipped by 8 bases and J by 4 bases, with 9 bases between them. The germline V gene encodes CDR1 WSHSY and CDR2 SAAADI. The CDR3 runs 12 residues. DNA for the CDR3: TGCGCCAGCCGAACAGGGAATCAGCCCCAGCATTTT. Translated: CASRTGNQPQHF.

The J gene is TRBJ2-7, the V gene TRBV7-2; 9 nucleotides agree with TRBD1. Germline lookup yields CDR1 SGHTA and CDR2 FQGNSA. Losses at the gene ends were 4 bases for V and 6 bases for J; bases not matched to a gene: 10. The CDR3 sequence is 15 residues long. The CDR3 protein is CASSSQGDRASEQYF. The CDR3 DNA sequence: TGTGCCAGCAGCTCCCAGGGGGACAGGGCCAGCGAGCAGTACTTC. Full variable domain (missing parts from reference TRBV7-2 and TRBJ2-7): GAGVSQSPSNKVTEKGKDVELRCDPISGHTALYWYRQSLGQGLEFLIYFQGNSAPDKSGLPSDRFSAERTGGSVSTLTIQRTQQEDSAVYLCASSSQGDRASEQYFGPGTRLTVT.

The V and J genes are TRBV4-3 and TRBJ2-7; possible D gene TRBD1, 7 bases. The CDR3 covers 17 residues. Germline CDR1 reads LGHNA; CDR2 reads YSLEER. V was trimmed by 0 bases and J by 3 bases, leaving 18 bases between them. CDR3 nucleotide sequence: TGCGCCAGCAGCCAAGATCTTTGGCAGGGGGGCGACTACGAGCAGTACTTC. It is translated as CASSQDLWQGGDYEQYF.

The genes are TRBV4-3 and TRBJ2-4; D is possibly TRBD2 (6 bases). The CDR3 is 14 amino acids. V was shortened by 2 bases and J by 3 bases, with 8 bases between the two germline ends. Germline loops: CDR1 LGHNA, CDR2 YSLEER. CDR3: CASSQLAYKNIQYF. CDR3 DNA: TGCGCCAGCAGCCAACTAGCGTACAAAAACATTCAGTACTTC.

This chain joins TRBV10-3 and TRBJ2-1, with 10 bases aligning to TRBD2. The germline gives CDR1 ENHRY, CDR2 SYGVKD. The V gene end was trimmed by 2 bases and the J gene end by 6 bases; junction bases not matched to a gene: 7. The CDR3 extends over 16 amino acids. CDR3 sequence reads: CAISEIAGGPRNEQFF. The CDR3 DNA follows: TGTGCCATCAGTGAGATAGCGGGAGGCCCTCGCAATGAGCAGTTCTTC.

The chain joins TRBV6-5 to TRBJ1-6, with D perhaps TRBD1 (5 bases). The CDR3 is 15 residues long. Germline V gives CDR1 MNHEY, CDR2 SVGAGI. V was shortened by 6 bases and J by 9 bases, with 18 bases between the two germline ends. As DNA, the CDR3 is TGTGCCAGCAGAGCCCCGACGGGGGATAGTTCACCCCTCCACTTT. This gives the protein CASRAPTGDSSPLHF.

This rearrangement joins TRBV7-8 to TRBJ1-3, with unresolved D. CDR1 is SGHVS, CDR2 FQNEAQ, per germline. The CDR3 sequence is 16 residues long. Between the trimmed V and J ends, which lost 1 base and 4 bases, there was a span of 14 bases. CDR3 coding DNA: TGTGCCAGCAGCTTAGGAGGGCCAGTGGCCGGAAACACCATATATTTT. Its translation is CASSLGGPVAGNTIYF.

The chain links TRBV4-2 to TRBJ2-5; 7 nucleotides align to TRBD2. J lost 4 bases, V lost 0 bases, and 8 bases had no gene match. The germline gives CDR1 LGHNA, CDR2 YNFKEQ. This CDR3 is built from 16 residues. The chain's CDR3 is CASSQDWGGSRETQYF. The DNA of the CDR3 is TGTGCCAGCAGCCAAGATTGGGGCGGGAGTCGAGAGACCCAGTACTTC.

The genes are TRBV30 and TRBJ1-1; no clear D gene. The germline V and J ends were trimmed by 1 base and 6 bases, with 18 bases remaining between them. The V gene's germline CDR1 is GTSNPN and CDR2 SVGIG (reference sequence). This CDR3 is 15 amino acids long. The CDR3 bases are TGTGCCTGGAGTGCCTTCTCGGTGCCGAGCGCTGAAGCTTTCTTT. Its translation is CAWSAFSVPSAEAFF.

This chain joins TRBV29-1 and TRBJ2-5; D may be TRBD1 (6 bases). This CDR3 region has 12 residues. V was clipped by 5 bases and J by 2 bases, with 9 bases between them. CDR1 and CDR2 (germline): SQVTM, ANQGSEA. CDR3 sequence reads: CSVSQGQETQYF. In DNA, the CDR3 is TGCAGCGTTTCCCAGGGGCAAGAGACCCAGTACTTC.